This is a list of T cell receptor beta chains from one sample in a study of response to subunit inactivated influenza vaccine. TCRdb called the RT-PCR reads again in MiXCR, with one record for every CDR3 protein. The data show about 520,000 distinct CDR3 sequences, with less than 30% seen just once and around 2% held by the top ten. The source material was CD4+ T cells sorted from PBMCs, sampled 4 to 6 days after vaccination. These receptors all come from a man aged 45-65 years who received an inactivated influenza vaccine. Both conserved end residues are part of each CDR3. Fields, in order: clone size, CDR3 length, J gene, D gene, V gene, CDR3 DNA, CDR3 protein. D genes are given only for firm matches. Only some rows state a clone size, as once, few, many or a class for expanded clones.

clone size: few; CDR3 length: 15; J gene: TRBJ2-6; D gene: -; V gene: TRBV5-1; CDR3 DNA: TGCGCCAGCAGCGACGGCAGGTCTGGGGCCAACGTCCTGACTTTC; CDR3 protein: CASSDGRSGANVLTF
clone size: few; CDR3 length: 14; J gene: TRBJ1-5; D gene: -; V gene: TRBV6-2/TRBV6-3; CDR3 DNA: TGTGCCAGCAGTTACGGCTTGGAGGATCAGCCCCAGCATTTT; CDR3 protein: CASSYGLEDQPQHF
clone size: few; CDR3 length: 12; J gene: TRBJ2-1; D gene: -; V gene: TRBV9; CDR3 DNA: TGTGCCAGCAGCGTAGAGGACAATGAGCAGTTCTTC; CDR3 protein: CASSVEDNEQFF
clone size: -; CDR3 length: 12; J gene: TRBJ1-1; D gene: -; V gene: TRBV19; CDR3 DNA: TGTGCCAGTAGCCAGTGGGGAACTGAAGCTTTCTTT; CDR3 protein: CASSQWGTEAFF
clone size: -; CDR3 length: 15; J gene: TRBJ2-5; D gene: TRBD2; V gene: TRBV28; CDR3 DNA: TGTGCCAGCAGTTCCGGGGCAGCGGGAGAAGAGACCCAGTACTTC; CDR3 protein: CASSSGAAGEETQYF
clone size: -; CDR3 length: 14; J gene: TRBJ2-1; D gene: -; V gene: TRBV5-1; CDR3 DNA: TGCGCCAGCAGCCAGACAGGTAACTCCAATGAGCAGTTCTTC; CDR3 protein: CASSQTGNSNEQFF
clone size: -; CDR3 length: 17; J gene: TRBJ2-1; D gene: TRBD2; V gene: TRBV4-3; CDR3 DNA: TGCGCCAGCAGCCTATTTGGGGGGGTTGGGGTTTACAATGAGCAGTTCTTC; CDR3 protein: CASSLFGGVGVYNEQFF
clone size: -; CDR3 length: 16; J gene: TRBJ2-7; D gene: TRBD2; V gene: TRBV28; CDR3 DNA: TGTGCCAGCAGGGATTCGGGACTAGCGGGAACCTACGAGCAGTACTTC; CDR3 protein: CASRDSGLAGTYEQYF
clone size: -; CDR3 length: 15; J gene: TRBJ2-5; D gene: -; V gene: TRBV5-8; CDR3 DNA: TGTGCCAGCAGCTTGGGGGGGACAAGACAAGAGACCCAGTACTTC; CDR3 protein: CASSLGGTRQETQYF
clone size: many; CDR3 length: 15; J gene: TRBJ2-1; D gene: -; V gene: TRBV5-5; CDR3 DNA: TGTGCCAGCAGCTTGGGTCAGGGTTACTACAATGAGCAGTTCTTC; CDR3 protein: CASSLGQGYYNEQFF
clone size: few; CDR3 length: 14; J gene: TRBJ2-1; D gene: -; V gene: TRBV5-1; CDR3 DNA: TGCGCCAGCAGCGCGGGGGCGAATTACAATGAGCAGTTCTTC; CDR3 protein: CASSAGANYNEQFF
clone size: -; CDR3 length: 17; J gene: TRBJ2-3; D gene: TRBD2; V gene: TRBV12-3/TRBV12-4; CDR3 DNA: TGTGCCAGCAGCCCGGGACTAGCGGGCTTGTATTCAGATACGCAGTATTTT; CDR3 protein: CASSPGLAGLYSDTQYF
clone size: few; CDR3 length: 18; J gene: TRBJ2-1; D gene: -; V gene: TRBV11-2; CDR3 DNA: TGTGCCAGCAGCTCACCCACCTACCAAGGACCCCCTAAAAATGAGCAGTTCTTC; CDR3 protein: CASSSPTYQGPPKNEQFF
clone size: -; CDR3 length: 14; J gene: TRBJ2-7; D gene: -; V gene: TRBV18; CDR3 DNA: TGTGCCAGCTCACCACCTGCAGCGGGCTACGAGCAGTACTTC; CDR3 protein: CASSPPAAGYEQYF
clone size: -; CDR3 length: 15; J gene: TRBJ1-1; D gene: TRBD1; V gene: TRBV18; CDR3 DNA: TGTGCCAGCTCACCCAAGACAGGGGCAGGCACTGAAGCTTTCTTT; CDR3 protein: CASSPKTGAGTEAFF
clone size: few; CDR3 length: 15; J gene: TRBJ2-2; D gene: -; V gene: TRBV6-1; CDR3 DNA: TGTGCCAGCAGGAGGCGGGGACAGAACACCGGGGAGCTGTTTTTT; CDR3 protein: CASRRRGQNTGELFF
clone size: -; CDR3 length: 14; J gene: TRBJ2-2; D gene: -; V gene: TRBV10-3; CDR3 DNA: TGTGCCATCAGGGACTTTCCGAACACCGGGGAGCTGTTTTTT; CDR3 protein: CAIRDFPNTGELFF
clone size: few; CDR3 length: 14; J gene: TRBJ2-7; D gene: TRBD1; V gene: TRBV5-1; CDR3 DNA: TGCGCCAGCACCAGGACAGGGCTCGGGGACGAGCAGTACTTC; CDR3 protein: CASTRTGLGDEQYF
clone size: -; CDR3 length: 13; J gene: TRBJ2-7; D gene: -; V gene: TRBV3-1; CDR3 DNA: TGTGCCAGCAGCCAAGATTGGCAGTACGAGCAGTACTTC; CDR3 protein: CASSQDWQYEQYF
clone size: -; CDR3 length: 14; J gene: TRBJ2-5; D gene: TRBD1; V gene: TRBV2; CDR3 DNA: TGTGCCAGCACTCCGGACAGGGCCCACGAGACCCAGTACTTC; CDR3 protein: CASTPDRAHETQYF